The 19 T cell receptor beta chains presented below share a single source sample, sequenced in a study of cytomegalovirus exposure and HLA in healthy donors. Amplification used 60 Vbeta primers and 13 Jbeta primers. Only in-frame clones appear in the TCRdb table, and some are missing; sequencing was by immunoSEQ multiplex PCR. Among 250,000 to 350,000 clones, 80% were seen once, and the ten largest hold around 0.33%. What was sequenced was PBMCs. The source is a girl aged 2 to 9 in good health and CMV-seronegative.

This clone was found a few times. CDR3 DNA: TGTGCCAGCAGCTTAGAGACAGGCAGGAGGTGGAACACTGAAGCTTTCTTT. Amino acid sequence: CASSLETGRRWNTEAFF. This chain joins TRBV11-2 and TRBJ1-1; D may be TRBD1 (6 bases). Trimming took off 0 bases at V and 1 base at J, with 15 bases between the two ends. CDR3 length: 17 residues. The germline V gene encodes CDR1 SGHAT and CDR2 FQNNGV.

This clone was seen a single time. The V gene is TRBV7-3, the J gene TRBJ1-6, with D possibly being TRBD1 (5 bases). Trimming removed 2 bases at V and 9 bases at J, with 11 bases between. Per the germline V gene, CDR1 is SGHTA and CDR2 is FQGTGA. The CDR3 sequence is 14 residues long. CDR3 bases: TGTGCCAGCAGCTTAGGCAGGGCCGGTTCACCCCTCCACTTT. Translation gives CASSLGRAGSPLHF.

The rearrangement uses TRBV15 and TRBJ2-5; D perhaps matches TRBD2 (6 bases). The germline CDR1 and CDR2 sequences are LNHNV and YYDKDF (reference sequence). This CDR3 has 16 amino acids. Trimming left V 6 bases short and J 2 bases short, with 19 bases between. The CDR3 DNA reads TGTGCCACCAGTCGAGGGGACTTCCGTAGGCAAGAGACCCAGTACTTC. It translates to CATSRGDFRRQETQYF.

This clone was found a few times. This sequence joins TRBV7-8 and TRBJ1-5, with 7 bases lining up with TRBD1. This CDR3 is built from 16 residues. CDR1 and CDR2 from the germline V gene are SGHVS and FQNEAQ. J lost 7 bases, V lost 5 bases, and 14 bases had no gene match. CDR3 in DNA: TGTGCCAGCAGCCCACAGGGGCTGGGCAGGGAGCAGCCCCAGCATTTT. This codes for CASSPQGLGREQPQHF.

This chain uses TRBV7-9 with TRBJ2-1; D might be TRBD2 (6 bases). The V gene's germline CDR1 is SEHNR and CDR2 FQNEAQ (reference sequence). Trimming pared 2 bases from V and 1 base from J, leaving 12 bases between. This CDR3 spans 16 amino acids. The CDR3 DNA follows: TGTGCCAGCAGCTTAAGGGACTCAGAATCCTACAATGAGCAGTTCTTC. Translating it yields CASSLRDSESYNEQFF.

The V and J genes are TRBV28 and TRBJ2-4; the match to TRBD1 covers 12 bases. The CDR3 consists of 15 residues. The V segment lost 5 bases and the J segment 6 bases; nucleotides outside the gene matches: 5. Germline V gives CDR1 MDHEN, CDR2 SYDVKM. The CDR3 sequence: CASSPSGQGANIQYF. DNA for the CDR3: TGTGCCAGCAGTCCCTCGGGACAGGGGGCAAACATTCAGTACTTC.

The genes are TRBV29-1 and TRBJ1-2; TRBD1 matches at 7 bases. From germline, CDR1 is SQVTM and CDR2 ANQGSEA. V shed 4 bases, J shed 4 bases, and the junction held 12 bases outside the gene matches. This CDR3 has 15 residues. This CDR3 reads CSVAGDSYSVYGYTF. For the CDR3, the DNA is TGCAGCGTTGCAGGGGACAGCTACTCTGTCTATGGCTACACCTTC.

V gene TRBV4-1 combines with J gene TRBJ1-3; TRBD1 is a possible D gene (5 bases). Germline CDR1 is MGHRA and CDR2 is YSYEKL. V shed 5 bases and J shed 3 bases, with 20 bases lying between them. The CDR3 totals 17 residues. CDR3 DNA: TGCGCCAGCAGCATCCGACAGATCTGGAACGGTGGAAACACCATATATTTT. Protein: CASSIRQIWNGGNTIYF.

This chain links TRBV6-6 with TRBJ2-5, with D possibly TRBD2 on 6 matching bases. CDR3 length: 14 residues. Trimming left V 2 bases short and J 3 bases short, with 10 bases between. Germline CDR1 reads MNHNY; CDR2 reads SVGAGI (reference sequence). DNA for the CDR3: TGTGCCAGCAGTTACCGGGAGCTCGAAGAGACCCAGTACTTC. As protein: CASSYRELEETQYF.

V is TRBV6-5 and J is TRBJ1-3, with D unresolved. The CDR3 is made up of 15 amino acids. Per the germline V gene, CDR1 is MNHEY and CDR2 is SVGAGI. Deletions cut 5 bases from V and 0 bases from J, with 11 bases between. CDR3 residues: CASSVDTVSGNTIYF. CDR3 in DNA: TGTGCCAGCAGTGTCGACACGGTCTCTGGAAACACCATATATTTT.

This clone occurred once. The J gene is TRBJ2-7, the V gene TRBV27; D perhaps matches TRBD1 (6 bases). V lost 4 bases and J lost 5, with 12 bases in between. CDR1 is MNHEY, CDR2 SMNVEV, per germline (reference sequence). The CDR3 contains 13 residues. The CDR3 region is CASSSNPGDEQYF. As DNA, the CDR3 is TGTGCCAGCAGTTCCAATCCAGGGGACGAGCAGTACTTC.

The chain employs TRBV27 and TRBJ2-7, with D hard to call. The germline V and J ends were trimmed by 0 bases and 0 bases, with 6 bases remaining between them. The CDR3 is 14 amino acids. CDR1 and CDR2 from the germline V gene are MNHEY and SMNVEV (reference sequence). The CDR3 spells CASSLSPVSYEQYF. In DNA, the CDR3 is TGTGCCAGCAGTTTATCGCCAGTCTCCTACGAGCAGTACTTC.

This clone turned up a few times. The chain combines TRBV15 with TRBJ2-5; 9 bases map to TRBD2. Germline-derived CDR1 and CDR2 are LNHNV and YYDKDF (reference sequence). The CDR3 covers 14 residues. Trimming cost V 1 base and J 14 bases; bases outside gene matches: 11. Here the CDR3 reads CATSRAPLAGRIYF. In DNA, the CDR3 is TGTGCCACCAGCAGAGCTCCACTAGCGGGTAGGATCTACTTC.

The genes are TRBV27 and TRBJ1-1, with TRBD1 as a possible D gene (5 bases). The V gene's germline CDR1 is MNHEY and CDR2 SMNVEV (reference sequence). V shed 2 bases and J shed 0 bases, with 10 bases lying between them. The CDR3 covers 15 residues. CDR3 nucleotides: TGTGCCAGCAGTTTACGAACAGGCCTGAACACTGAAGCTTTCTTT. This gives the protein CASSLRTGLNTEAFF.

This clone appeared a single time. This specimen includes other DNA sequences encoding the same CDR3. In DNA, the CDR3 is TGCGCCAGCAGCTTGGGGGGACAGGGGTTCTACGAGCAGTACTTC. Translation gives CASSLGGQGFYEQYF. The gene calls are TRBV5-1 and TRBJ2-7, with 10 bases lining up with TRBD1. Trimming removed 0 bases from V and 3 bases from J; junction bases left unmatched: 3. The germline V gene encodes CDR1 SGHRS and CDR2 YFSETQ. CDR3 size: 15 residues.

The chain combines TRBV6-6 with TRBJ1-5; the D is unclear. Germline V lookup: CDR1 MNHNY, CDR2 SVGAGI (reference sequence). The CDR3 has 12 amino acids. The V and J ends lost 7 bases and 9 bases respectively, with 13 bases between them. The CDR3 DNA follows: TGTGCCAGCAACGCGGCCGAGGGGCCCCAGCATTTT. Translating gives CASNAAEGPQHF.

Details on this clone: Compared with germline, one end of the junction differs, possibly owing to a read error. The rearrangement links TRBV11-1 to TRBJ2-7; 7 bases are a match to TRBD1. This CDR3 is 12 amino acids long. CDR1 is SGHAT, CDR2 FQDESV, per germline (reference sequence). CDR3 amino acids: CASSPRQGTIFF. The CDR3 DNA reads TGTGCCAGCAGCCCAAGACAGGGCACTATTTTCTTC.

This clone was recorded a few times. The gene calls are TRBV11-2 and TRBJ2-7; no definite D call. The length of the CDR3 is 14 residues. In germline, CDR1 is SGHAT, CDR2 FQNNGV. The ends were cut back, 1 base at V and 3 bases at J, with 10 bases in the middle. The CDR3 loop is CASSLAQSYYEQYF. The CDR3 DNA reads TGTGCCAGCAGCTTAGCCCAGTCATACTACGAGCAGTACTTC.

The chain has TRBV7-9 and TRBJ2-2; D is ambiguous. Trimming cost V 5 bases and J 13 bases, with 8 bases left between them. The CDR3 length is 10 residues. Germline CDR1 reads SEHNR; CDR2 reads FQNEAQ (reference sequence). The chain's CDR3 is CASSATRLFF. The CDR3 DNA reads TGTGCCAGCAGCGCCACGAGGCTGTTTTTT.